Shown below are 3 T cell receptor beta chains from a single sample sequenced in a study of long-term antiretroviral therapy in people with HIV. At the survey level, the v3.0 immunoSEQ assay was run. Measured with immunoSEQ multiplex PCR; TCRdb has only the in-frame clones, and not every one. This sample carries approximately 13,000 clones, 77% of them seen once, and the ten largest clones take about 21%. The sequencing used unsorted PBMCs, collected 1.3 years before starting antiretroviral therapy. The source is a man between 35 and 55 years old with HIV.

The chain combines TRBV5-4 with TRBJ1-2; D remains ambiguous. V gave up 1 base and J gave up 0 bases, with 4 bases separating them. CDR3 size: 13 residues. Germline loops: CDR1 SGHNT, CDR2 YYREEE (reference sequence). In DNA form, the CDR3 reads TGTGCCAGCAGCTTGAGGACTAACTATGGCTACACCTTC. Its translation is CASSLRTNYGYTF.

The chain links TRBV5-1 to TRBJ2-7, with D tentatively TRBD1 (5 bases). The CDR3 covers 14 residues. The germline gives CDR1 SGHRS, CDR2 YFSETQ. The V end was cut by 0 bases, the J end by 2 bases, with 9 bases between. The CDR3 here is CASSLDQGTYEQYF. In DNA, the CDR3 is TGCGCCAGCAGCTTGGATCAGGGTACCTACGAGCAGTACTTC. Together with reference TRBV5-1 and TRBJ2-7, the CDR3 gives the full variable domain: KAGVTQTPRYLIKTRGQQVTLSCSPISGHRSVSWYQQTPGQGLQFLFEYFSETQRNKGNFPGRFSGRQFSNSRSEMNVSTLELGDSALYLCASSLDQGTYEQYFGPGTRLTVT.

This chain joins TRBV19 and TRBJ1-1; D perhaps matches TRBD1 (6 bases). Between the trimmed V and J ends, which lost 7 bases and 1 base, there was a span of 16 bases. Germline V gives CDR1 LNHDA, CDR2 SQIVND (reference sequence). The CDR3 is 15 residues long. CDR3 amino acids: CASTEPQGWNTEAFF. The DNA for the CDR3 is TGTGCCAGTACCGAACCCCAGGGGTGGAACACTGAAGCTTTCTTT. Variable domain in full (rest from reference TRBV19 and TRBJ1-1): DGGITQSPKYLFRKEGQNVTLSCEQNLNHDAMYWYRQDPGQGLRLIYYSQIVNDFQKGDIAEGYSVSREKKESFPLTVTSAQKNPTAFYLCASTEPQGWNTEAFFGQGTRLTVV.